This is a list of T cell receptor beta chains from one sample in a study of T-cell memory formation after mild COVID-19. A single record per CDR3 protein comes from TCRdb applying MiXCR to the 5' RACE reads. The data hold about 200,000 distinct CDR3 sequences, with over 9% observed a single time. The sequencing sample was made of PBMCs or a T cell subset sorted from them (not recorded which). These receptor sequences come from a young man who had mild COVID-19 (a few samples of this study predate the infection). Cell type and time point are not known. Each CDR3 is given with its conserved first and last residue. A D gene is named only where the DNA matches it firmly. Size is omitted from some rows. Given values are once, few, many or a class for expanded clones.

>TRBV27|TRBJ1-5|few|TRBD1
CASSLTPPGQGGLSNQPQHF
TGTGCCAGCAGTTTAACGCCCCCGGGACAGGGGGGATTGAGCAATCAGCCCCAGCATTTT
>TRBV9|TRBJ2-3|few|.
CASSVGYGSSTDTQYF
TGTGCCAGCAGCGTAGGTTACGGATCTAGCACAGATACGCAGTATTTT
>TRBV7-2|TRBJ2-7|many|TRBD1
CASSGRDSYEQYF
TGTGCCAGCAGCGGACGGGACAGCTACGAGCAGTACTTC
>TRBV29-1|TRBJ1-2|.|TRBD1
CSVGGTETNYGYTF
TGCAGCGTGGGTGGGACAGAGACTAACTATGGCTACACCTTC
>TRBV5-8|TRBJ2-2|.|.
CASTVVGGELFF
TGTGCCAGCACCGTCGTGGGAGGGGAGCTGTTTTTT
>TRBV6-5|TRBJ1-2|few|.
CASSETGQTYGYTF
TGTGCCAGCAGTGAAACCGGACAAACCTATGGCTACACCTTC
>TRBV10-3|TRBJ2-1|.|TRBD1
CAISAGQGGRFF
TGTGCCATCAGTGCGGGACAGGGGGGTCGGTTCTTC
>TRBV18|TRBJ2-7|.|.
CASSPNPSAQQYF
TGTGCCAGCTCACCAAACCCGTCCGCTCAGCAGTACTTC
>TRBV7-3|TRBJ2-3|many|TRBD2
CASSPRLAGDRTDTQYF
TGTGCCAGCAGCCCGCGACTAGCGGGGGATCGGACAGATACGCAGTATTTT
>TRBV24-1|TRBJ1-1|.|.
CATRRDGEAFF
TGTGCCACCAGAAGGGACGGTGAAGCTTTCTTT
>TRBV27|TRBJ1-1|.|TRBD1
CASSPGDRLRNTEAFF
TGTGCCAGCAGTCCGGGGGACAGATTACGGAACACTGAAGCTTTCTTT
>TRBV15|TRBJ1-4|many|TRBD1
CATSRGIGQGDEKLFF
TGTGCCACCAGCAGAGGAATAGGACAGGGAGATGAAAAACTGTTTTTT
>TRBV10-3|TRBJ2-5|few|TRBD2
CATKTSGGSETQYF
TGTGCCACCAAGACTAGCGGGGGTTCGGAGACCCAGTACTTC
>TRBV11-2|TRBJ2-3|.|.
CASSLGQQNTQYF
TGTGCCAGCAGCTTAGGACAACAAAATACGCAGTATTTT
>TRBV28|TRBJ1-1|many|.
CASSLWSEAFF
TGTGCCAGCAGTTTATGGAGTGAAGCTTTCTTT
>TRBV7-8|TRBJ2-1|.|.
CASSITGDNEQFF
TGTGCCAGCAGCATAACGGGGGATAATGAGCAGTTCTTC
>TRBV5-1|TRBJ1-1|few|TRBD1
CASSLGTGWNTEAFF
TGCGCCAGCAGCTTGGGGACAGGATGGAACACTGAAGCTTTCTTT
>TRBV7-2|TRBJ2-3|many|TRBD2
CASSLNMAGGLTDTQYF
TGTGCCAGCAGCTTAAACATGGCGGGGGGACTCACAGATACGCAGTATTTT
>TRBV6-1|TRBJ2-2|many|TRBD1
CASRGTGGFIGELFF
TGTGCCAGCAGGGGGACAGGGGGCTTTATCGGGGAGCTGTTTTTT
>TRBV28|TRBJ2-1|.|.
CASSVVWGNEQFF
TGTGCCAGCAGCGTAGTTTGGGGGAATGAGCAGTTCTTC
>TRBV10-1|TRBJ2-2|.|TRBD2
CASSASGGPTGELFF
TGCGCCAGCAGTGCTAGCGGGGGGCCCACCGGGGAGCTGTTTTTT
>TRBV9|TRBJ2-4|many|TRBD1
CASSRGQGNIQYF
TGTGCCAGCAGCAGGGGGCAGGGGAACATTCAGTACTTC
>TRBV7-2|TRBJ1-6|.|TRBD1
CASRLGGQGNSPLHF
TGTGCCAGCAGACTAGGGGGACAGGGTAATTCACCCCTCCACTTT
>TRBV20-1|TRBJ1-2|.|.
CSARVPGAGGYTF
TGCAGTGCTAGGGTCCCAGGGGCGGGCGGCTACACCTTC
>TRBV6-5|TRBJ1-2|many|.
CASSYQGWDGYTF
TGTGCCAGCAGTTACCAGGGATGGGATGGCTACACCTTC
>TRBV29-1|TRBJ2-5|few|TRBD1
CSGGQGAGETQYF
TGCAGCGGAGGACAGGGGGCAGGCGAGACCCAGTACTTC
>TRBV28|TRBJ2-5|few|.
CASSRVLVPGGQYF
TGTGCCAGCAGTCGGGTGTTGGTTCCCGGGGGCCAGTACTTC
>TRBV4-3|TRBJ2-3|many|.
CASSQEWRAGRRLLEDTQYF
TGCGCCAGCAGCCAAGAATGGAGGGCAGGCCGGAGACTATTGGAAGATACGCAGTATTTT
>TRBV29-1|TRBJ1-1|many|.
CSGGEGNAFF
TGCAGCGGGGGAGAGGGGAACGCTTTCTTT
>TRBV6-5|TRBJ1-2|.|.
CASSYSEGGYGYTF
TGTGCCAGCAGTTACTCAGAAGGAGGCTATGGCTACACCTTC
>TRBV7-9|TRBJ2-2|many|.
CASSSLAATGELFF
TGTGCCAGCAGCTCCTTAGCCGCCACCGGGGAGCTGTTTTTT
>TRBV5-1|TRBJ2-3|.|.
CASRRTGSTDTQYF
TGCGCCAGCAGACGTACAGGTTCCACAGATACGCAGTATTTT
>TRBV9|TRBJ2-3|.|.
CASRPPPSRYF
TGTGCCAGCAGGCCCCCGCCCTCACGGTATTTT
>TRBV6-6|TRBJ1-3|.|.
CASSYSTAGNTIYF
TGTGCCAGCAGTTACTCGACAGCTGGAAACACCATATATTTT
>TRBV6-5|TRBJ2-1|few|.
CASSYSWAGRGNEQFF
TGTGCCAGCAGTTACTCATGGGCAGGTCGGGGCAATGAGCAGTTCTTC
>TRBV5-1|TRBJ1-1|many|.
CASSQRPGATEAFF
TGCGCCAGCAGCCAACGGCCGGGGGCCACTGAAGCTTTCTTT
>TRBV5-1|TRBJ2-2|many|TRBD1
CASSRMTGVAGELFF
TGCGCCAGCAGCAGAATGACAGGGGTTGCCGGGGAGCTGTTTTTT
>TRBV5-1|TRBJ2-7|many|TRBD1
CASSLDSQGGVVQYF
TGCGCCAGCAGCTTGGATTCACAGGGGGGTGTAGTGCAGTACTTC
>TRBV11-2|TRBJ1-1|.|.
CASSFLRGVSQAFF
TGTGCCAGCAGCTTCCTTCGGGGCGTCTCTCAAGCTTTCTTT
>TRBV7-2|TRBJ1-1|many|.
CASSFLLNTEAFF
TGTGCCAGCAGCTTCCTGCTGAACACTGAAGCTTTCTTT
>TRBV20-1|TRBJ2-7|.|TRBD1
CSARPGTEERQYF
TGCAGTGCTAGACCTGGGACAGAAGAAAGGCAGTACTTC
>TRBV5-1|TRBJ2-2|few|.
CASSLAATNTGELFF
TGCGCCAGCAGCTTGGCGGCAACGAACACCGGGGAGCTGTTTTTT
>TRBV21-1|TRBJ2-7|.|.
CASSISGQCYEQYF
TGTGCCAGCAGCATTAGCGGACAGTGCTACGAGCAGTACTTC
>TRBV3-1|TRBJ1-2|few|.
CASSQRGTRGYTF
TGTGCCAGCAGCCAGAGGGGGACACGCGGCTACACCTTC
>TRBV20-1|TRBJ2-7|few|.
CSAAGRYEQYF
TGCAGTGCTGCGGGCCGCTACGAGCAGTACTTC
>TRBV29-1|TRBJ1-3|.|.
CSVVGVGGNTIYF
TGCAGCGTTGTAGGGGTAGGCGGAAACACCATATATTTT
>TRBV12-3/TRBV12-4|TRBJ2-6|many|TRBD1
CASSLTGTGASGANVLTF
TGTGCCAGCAGTTTAACCGGGACAGGGGCCTCTGGGGCCAACGTCCTGACTTTC
>TRBV21-1|TRBJ2-5|many|.
CASRETQYF
TGTGCCAGCAGGGAGACCCAGTACTTC
>TRBV6-5|TRBJ2-3|.|TRBD2
CASSPGLAGGKGTDTQYF
TGTGCCAGCAGTCCGGGACTAGCGGGGGGGAAGGGCACAGATACGCAGTATTTT